Below, 3 T cell receptor beta chains from the same sample are listed, as sequenced in a study of shared clonotypes between healthy human individuals (dated by TCRdb to 2020 to 2021). Libraries were prepared through the immunoSEQ multiplex PCR assay. TCRdb mirrors the immuneACCESS table, restricted to in-frame sequences. Some clones are absent from its copies; in checked studies, under half trace to an unresolved V gene, and the reason for the others is unknown. The sample table lists about a million clones, approximately 77% of them with a count of one. The biggest ten clones account for 0.85% to 1% of the sample. Sequenced sample: memory CD4+ T cells from PBMCs. The meaning of the sample's cell subset or site label: CD45RA-negative fraction. Receptor source: a man aged 18-30 years in good health. Some clones in this sample may be carry-over from other donors' samples.

On this clone: This sample includes further DNA sequences coding for the same CDR3. The genes are TRBV2 and TRBJ1-5; 7 bases agree with TRBD1. The CDR3 has 14 amino acids. Germline loops: CDR1 SNHLY, CDR2 FYNNEI. Unmatched junction bases numbered 4, after V lost 4 bases and J lost 4 bases. CDR3 residues: CASSGTGQNQPQHF. The CDR3 DNA reads as TGTGCCAGCAGTGGGACAGGTCAAAATCAGCCCCAGCATTTT. The variable domain in full, with the rest retrieved from reference TRBV2 and TRBJ1-5, is EPEVTQTPSHQVTQMGQEVILRCVPISNHLYFYWYRQILGQKVEFLVSFYNNEISEKSEIFDDQFSVERPDGSNFTLKIRSTKLEDSAMYFCASSGTGQNQPQHFGDGTRLSIL.

The V call is TRBV7-2, the J call TRBJ2-1, with D maybe TRBD2 (6 bases). Trimming shortened V by 5 bases and J by 5 bases, and 16 bases separated the two germline ends. CDR3 length equals 15 residues. Germline V gene data show CDR1 as SGHTA and CDR2 as FQGNSA. This CDR3 reads CASSLEGLSNNEQFF. As DNA, the CDR3 is TGTGCCAGCAGCCTAGAGGGACTTTCCAACAATGAGCAGTTCTTC. The full variable domain, in which reference TRBV7-2 and TRBJ2-1 provide the parts outside the CDR3, is GAGVSQSPSNKVTEKGKDVELRCDPISGHTALYWYRQSLGQGLEFLIYFQGNSAPDKSGLPSDRFSAERTGGSVSTLTIQRTQQEDSAVYLCASSLEGLSNNEQFFGPGTRLTVL.

The CDR3 DNA is TGCGCCAGCAGCTTGGTGTCTAGCGGGAGTTCTACAGATACGCAGTATTTT. This gives the protein CASSLVSSGSSTDTQYF. V and J are TRBV5-1 and TRBJ2-3; 10 bases match TRBD2. V trimming: 0 bases; J trimming: 3 bases; junction bases outside the gene matches: 7. Germline CDR1 is SGHRS and CDR2 is YFSETQ. The CDR3 consists of 17 residues.